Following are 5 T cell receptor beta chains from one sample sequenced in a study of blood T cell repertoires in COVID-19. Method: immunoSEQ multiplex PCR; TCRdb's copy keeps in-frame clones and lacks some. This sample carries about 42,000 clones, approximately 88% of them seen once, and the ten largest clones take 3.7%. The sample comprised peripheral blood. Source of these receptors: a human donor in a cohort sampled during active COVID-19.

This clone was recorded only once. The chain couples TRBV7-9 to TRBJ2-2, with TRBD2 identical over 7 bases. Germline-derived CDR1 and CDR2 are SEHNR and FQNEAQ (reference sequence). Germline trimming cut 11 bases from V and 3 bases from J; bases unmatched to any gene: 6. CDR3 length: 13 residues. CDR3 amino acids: CASGGEYTGELFF. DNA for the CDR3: TGTGCCTCTGGGGGGGAGTACACCGGGGAGCTGTTTTTT.

CDR3 sequence: CASSDRLSGTDTQYF. CDR3 DNA sequence: TGTGCCAGCAGCGACCGTTTAAGCGGCACAGATACGCAGTATTTT. The genes are TRBV2 and TRBJ2-3, with D unresolved. This CDR3 spans 15 amino acids. In germline, CDR1 is SNHLY, CDR2 FYNNEI. V was clipped by 6 bases and J by 1 base, with 14 bases between them. The whole variable domain, remainder taken from reference TRBV2 and TRBJ2-3, is EPEVTQTPSHQVTQMGQEVILRCVPISNHLYFYWYRQILGQKVEFLVSFYNNEISEKSEIFDDQFSVERPDGSNFTLKIRSTKLEDSAMYFCASSDRLSGTDTQYFGPGTRLTVL.

CDR3 sequence reads: CASRGGLAGRHSYEQYF. CDR3 DNA sequence: TGTGCCAGCAGGGGGGGACTAGCGGGAAGGCACTCCTACGAGCAGTACTTC. The chain joins TRBV2 to TRBJ2-7; TRBD2 matches 13 bases. V shed 6 bases and J 0 bases; nucleotides not matched to a gene: 8. Germline V gives CDR1 SNHLY, CDR2 FYNNEI. This CDR3 has 17 residues.

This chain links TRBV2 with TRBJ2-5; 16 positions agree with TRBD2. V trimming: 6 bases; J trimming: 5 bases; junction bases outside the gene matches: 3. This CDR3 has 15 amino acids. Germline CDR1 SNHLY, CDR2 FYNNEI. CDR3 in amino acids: CASSGTSGRDETQYF. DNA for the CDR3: TGTGCCAGCAGCGGGACTAGCGGGAGGGATGAGACCCAGTACTTC.

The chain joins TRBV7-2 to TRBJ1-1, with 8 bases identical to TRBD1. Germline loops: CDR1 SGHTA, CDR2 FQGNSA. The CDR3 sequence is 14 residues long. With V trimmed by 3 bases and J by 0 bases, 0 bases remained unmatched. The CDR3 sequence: CASSLGQVNTEAFF. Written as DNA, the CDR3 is TGTGCCAGCAGCTTGGGACAGGTGAACACTGAAGCTTTCTTT.